The text below deals with one TCR beta chain. The antigen remains unidentified. This sample is drawn from a study of T-cell reconstitution after alpha-beta-depleted transplantation in children. Study-wide findings and caveats: T cells produced anew were the main source of T-cell counts and diversity one year after transplant. Reportedly, alpha-beta T cells present about two months post-transplant originated from several hundred expanded clones of graft origin.

As it was prepared, the TCRbeta library received unique molecular identifiers. MiXCR was run by TCRdb on the PCR reads, yielding one entry per CDR3 protein. The sample carries about a million distinct CDR3 sequences, about 29% recorded once. The CDR3 loop spans 16 amino acids. CDR1 is KGHDR and CDR2 is SFDVKD in the germline V gene. V was cut by 3 bases and J by 8 bases, with 16 bases left in between. The starting material was PBMCs, mostly from graft donor cells, obtained 360 days after TCRalphabeta/CD19-depleted stem cell transplant. The V and J genes are TRBV24-1 and TRBJ1-6, with a weak D call TRBD1 (6 bases). The TCR was taken from a boy under three years old who had a stem cell transplant for SCID, so the T cells may come from the graft donor. The CDR3 bases are TGTGCCACCAGTGATCCTCCGGGGGGGCCCCATTCACCCCTCCACTTT. It is translated as CATSDPPGGPHSPLHF.